This T cell receptor (beta chain) was sequenced for a study of glioma-infiltrating T cells after dendritic cell vaccination. Whole-study context: Dendritic cells derived from monocytes and pulsed with autologous tumor lysate formed the vaccine. At biweekly intervals, patients got three intradermal dendritic cell vaccine injections.

Study-level findings and limits: Longer survival after dendritic cell vaccination followed higher pretreatment TIL content.

The PCR used 60 V beta and 13 J beta primers. Only in-frame clones appear in the TCRdb table, and some are missing; sequencing was by immunoSEQ multiplex PCR. The data hold some 90,000 clones, with approximately 80% observed a single time. V gave up 3 bases and J gave up 2 bases; unmatched junction bases: 7. Germline V gene data show CDR1 as SGHNT and CDR2 as YENEEA. The CDR3 extends over 15 amino acids. Regarding this clone: Its antigen is unknown.

Time point specified: after dendritic cell vaccination, including at tumor progression/relapse. The rearrangement links TRBV11-3 to TRBJ2-7; 7 bases fit TRBD1. The sequences come from blood, collected after dendritic cell vaccination. This clonotype was obtained from a human donor with glioblastoma. CDR3 amino acids: CASSLGQLPPYEQYF. The CDR3 DNA reads TGTGCCAGCAGCTTGGGACAGCTCCCACCCTACGAGCAGTACTTC.